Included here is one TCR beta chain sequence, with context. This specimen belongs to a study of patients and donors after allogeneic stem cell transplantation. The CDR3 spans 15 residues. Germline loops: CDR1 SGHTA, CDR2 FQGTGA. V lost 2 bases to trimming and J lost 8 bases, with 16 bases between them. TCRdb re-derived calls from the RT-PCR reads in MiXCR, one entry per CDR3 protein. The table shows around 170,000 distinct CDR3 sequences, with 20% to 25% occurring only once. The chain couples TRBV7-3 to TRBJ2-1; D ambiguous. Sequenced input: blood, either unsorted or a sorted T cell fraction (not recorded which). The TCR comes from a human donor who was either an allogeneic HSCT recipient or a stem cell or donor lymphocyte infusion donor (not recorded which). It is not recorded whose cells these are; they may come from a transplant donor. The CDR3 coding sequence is TGTGCCAGCAGCTTAGAAGGAAATAACATCGATGAGCAGTTCTTC. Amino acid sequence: CASSLEGNNIDEQFF.